In this sample, the clone carrying this T cell receptor (beta chain) turned up a few times. This could be a read error, since a much larger clone is one nucleotide away. The conserved closing phenylalanine or tryptophan is absent in this CDR3, likely reflecting a read error. Genomic DNA, serving as template, underwent TCR beta VDJ and CDR3 profiling. One entry per CDR3 protein, called by TCRdb with MiXCR from the reads. The sample holds under 500,000 distinct CDR3 sequences, approximately 33% seen once. The data are from a study of CD8+CD57+ T cells in acquired aplastic anemia. Study-wide background: Yields of DNA that came from sorted CD4+ and CD8+ cells averaged about 3.4 ug.

Per the germline V gene, CDR1 is MGHDK and CDR2 is SYGVNS. The V end was cut by 6 bases, the J end by 6 bases, with 9 bases between. There are 12 residues in the CDR3. Patients included in sequencing had previously demonstrated CD8+CD57+ cell expansion by flow cytometry. No patient had been given any therapy when blood was sampled. The TCR sequence derives from a human donor with aplastic anemia. The V and J genes are TRBV25-1 and TRBJ1-5; D is unclear. The sequenced sample was sorted CD4+, CD8+, or CD8+CD57+ T cells (not recorded which) from PBMCs. CDR3 sequence (DNA): TGTGCCAGCAGCTCTGGTGGTCAGCCCCAGCATTCT. Translation: CASSSGGQPQHS.